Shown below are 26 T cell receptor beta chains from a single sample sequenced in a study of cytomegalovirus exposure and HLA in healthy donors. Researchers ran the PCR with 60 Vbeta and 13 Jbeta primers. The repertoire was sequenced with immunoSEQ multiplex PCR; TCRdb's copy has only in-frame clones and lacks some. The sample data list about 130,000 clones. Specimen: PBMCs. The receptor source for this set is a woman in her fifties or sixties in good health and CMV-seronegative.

The CDR3, as DNA: TGTGCCAGCAGTTTACAAACTAATGAAAAACTGTTTTTT. Residues: CASSLQTNEKLFF. The chain carries TRBV6-5 and TRBJ1-4, with D uncertain. Per the germline V gene, CDR1 is MNHEY and CDR2 is SVGAGI. The CDR3 totals 13 residues. Between the trimmed V and J ends, which lost 4 bases and 1 base, there was a span of 4 bases.

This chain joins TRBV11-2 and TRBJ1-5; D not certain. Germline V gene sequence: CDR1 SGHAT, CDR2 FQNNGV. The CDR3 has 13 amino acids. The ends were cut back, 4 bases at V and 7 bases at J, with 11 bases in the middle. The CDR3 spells CASSSHILQPQHF. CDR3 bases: TGTGCCAGCAGCTCACATATCCTGCAGCCCCAGCATTTT.

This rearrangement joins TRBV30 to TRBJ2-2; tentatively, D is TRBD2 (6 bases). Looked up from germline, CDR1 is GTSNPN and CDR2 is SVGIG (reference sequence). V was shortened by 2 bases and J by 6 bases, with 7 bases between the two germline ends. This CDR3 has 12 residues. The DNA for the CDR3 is TGTGCCTGGAGTCGGGGGTCCGGGGAGCTGTTTTTT. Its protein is CAWSRGSGELFF.

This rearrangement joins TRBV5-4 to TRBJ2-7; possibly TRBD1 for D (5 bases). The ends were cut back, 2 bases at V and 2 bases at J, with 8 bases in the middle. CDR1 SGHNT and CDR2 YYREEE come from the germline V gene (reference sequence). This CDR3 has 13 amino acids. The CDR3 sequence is CASSLRGTYEQYF. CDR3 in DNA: TGTGCCAGCAGCTTAAGGGGAACCTACGAGCAGTACTTC.

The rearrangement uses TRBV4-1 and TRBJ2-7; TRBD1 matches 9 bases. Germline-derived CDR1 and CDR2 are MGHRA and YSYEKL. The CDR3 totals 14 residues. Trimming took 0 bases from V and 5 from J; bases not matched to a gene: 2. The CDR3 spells CASSQEDRGHEQYF. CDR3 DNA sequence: TGCGCCAGCAGCCAAGAGGACAGGGGCCACGAGCAGTACTTC.

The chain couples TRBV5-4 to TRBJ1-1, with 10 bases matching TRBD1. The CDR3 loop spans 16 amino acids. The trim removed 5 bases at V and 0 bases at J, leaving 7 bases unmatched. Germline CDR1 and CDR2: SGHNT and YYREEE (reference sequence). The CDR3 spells CASSRQGAGLNTEAFF. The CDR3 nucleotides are TGTGCCAGCAGTAGACAGGGGGCTGGTTTGAACACTGAAGCTTTCTTT.

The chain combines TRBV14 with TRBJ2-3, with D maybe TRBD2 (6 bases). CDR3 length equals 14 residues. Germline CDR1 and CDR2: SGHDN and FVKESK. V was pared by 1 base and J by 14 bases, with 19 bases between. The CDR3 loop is CASSQAPGGPGVYF. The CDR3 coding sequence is TGTGCCAGCAGCCAAGCCCCCGGGGGTCCGGGCGTGTATTTT.

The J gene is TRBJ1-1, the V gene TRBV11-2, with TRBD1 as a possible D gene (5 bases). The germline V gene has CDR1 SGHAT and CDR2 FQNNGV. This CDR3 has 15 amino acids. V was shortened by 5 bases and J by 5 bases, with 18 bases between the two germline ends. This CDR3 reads CASSPREGRGTEAFF. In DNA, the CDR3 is TGTGCCAGCAGCCCCCGGGAGGGACGAGGAACTGAAGCTTTCTTT. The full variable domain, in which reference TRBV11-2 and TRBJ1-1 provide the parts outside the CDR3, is EAGVAQSPRYKIIEKRQSVAFWCNPISGHATLYWYQQILGQGPKLLIQFQNNGVVDDSQLPKDRFSAERLKGVDSTLKIQPAKLEDSAVYLCASSPREGRGTEAFFGQGTRLTVV.

The CDR3 nucleotides read TGCGCCAGCAGGACCTTAGCGGGAGGGCCGATCGGGGAGCTGTTTTTT. It encodes CASRTLAGGPIGELFF. The V gene is TRBV5-1, the J gene TRBJ2-2, with 11 bases matching TRBD2. Trimming at V came to 5 bases and at J to 7 bases, leaving 10 bases not matched to a gene. The CDR3 has 16 residues. Germline CDR1 reads SGHRS; CDR2 reads YFSETQ.

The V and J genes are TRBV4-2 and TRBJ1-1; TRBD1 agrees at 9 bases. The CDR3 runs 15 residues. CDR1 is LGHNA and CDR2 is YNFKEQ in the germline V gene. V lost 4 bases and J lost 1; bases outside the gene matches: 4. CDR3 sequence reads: CASSRPGQGNTEAFF. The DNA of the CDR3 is TGTGCCAGCAGCCGCCCGGGACAGGGGAACACTGAAGCTTTCTTT.

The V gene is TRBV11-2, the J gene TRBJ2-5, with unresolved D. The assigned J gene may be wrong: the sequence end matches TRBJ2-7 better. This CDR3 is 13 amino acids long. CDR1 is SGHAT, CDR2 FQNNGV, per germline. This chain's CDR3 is CASSLGGSYEQYF. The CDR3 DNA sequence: TGTGCCAGCAGCCTAGGCGGCTCCTACGAGCAGTACTTC.

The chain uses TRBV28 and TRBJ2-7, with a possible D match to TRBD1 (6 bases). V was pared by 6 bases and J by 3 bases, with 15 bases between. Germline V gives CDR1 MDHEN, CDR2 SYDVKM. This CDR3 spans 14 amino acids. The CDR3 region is CASSPTGMGYEQYF. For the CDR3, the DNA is TGTGCCAGCAGCCCAACAGGGATGGGCTACGAGCAGTACTTC.

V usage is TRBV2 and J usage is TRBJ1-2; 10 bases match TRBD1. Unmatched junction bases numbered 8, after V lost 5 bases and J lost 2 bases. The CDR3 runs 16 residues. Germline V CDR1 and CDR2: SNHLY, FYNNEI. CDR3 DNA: TGTGCCAGCAGTCTGGGACAGGGGACTTTCAACTATGGCTACACCTTC. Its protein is CASSLGQGTFNYGYTF.

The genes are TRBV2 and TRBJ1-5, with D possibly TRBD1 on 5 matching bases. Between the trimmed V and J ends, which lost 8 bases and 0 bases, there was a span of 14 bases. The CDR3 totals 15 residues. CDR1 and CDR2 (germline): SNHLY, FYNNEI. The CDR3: CASCKQEYSNQPQHF. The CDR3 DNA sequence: TGTGCCAGCTGTAAACAGGAATATAGCAATCAGCCCCAGCATTTT.

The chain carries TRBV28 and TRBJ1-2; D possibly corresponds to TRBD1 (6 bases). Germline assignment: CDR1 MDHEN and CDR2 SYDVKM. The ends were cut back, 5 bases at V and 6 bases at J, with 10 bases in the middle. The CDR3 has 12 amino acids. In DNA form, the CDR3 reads TGTGCCAGCAGTAACAGGGCCCATGGCTACACCTTC. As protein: CASSNRAHGYTF.

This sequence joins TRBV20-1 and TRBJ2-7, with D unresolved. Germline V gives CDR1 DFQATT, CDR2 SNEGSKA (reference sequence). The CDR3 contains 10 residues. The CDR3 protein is CTPPRYEQYF. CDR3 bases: TGCACCCCGCCGAGGTACGAGCAGTACTTC.

CDR3 amino acids: CAISGTINEQFF. CDR3 DNA: TGTGCCATCAGCGGTACTATCAATGAGCAGTTCTTC. This sequence joins TRBV10-3 and TRBJ2-1; D remains unclear. V lost 6 bases and J lost 6, with 9 bases in between. The CDR3 is 12 amino acids. Germline V lookup: CDR1 ENHRY, CDR2 SYGVKD.

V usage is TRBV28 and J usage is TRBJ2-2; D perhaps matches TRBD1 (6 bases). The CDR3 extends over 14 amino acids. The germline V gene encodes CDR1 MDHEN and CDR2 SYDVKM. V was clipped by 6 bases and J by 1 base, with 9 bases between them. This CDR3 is CASSLQGNTGELFF. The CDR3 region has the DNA TGTGCCAGCAGCTTACAGGGGAACACCGGGGAGCTGTTTTTT.

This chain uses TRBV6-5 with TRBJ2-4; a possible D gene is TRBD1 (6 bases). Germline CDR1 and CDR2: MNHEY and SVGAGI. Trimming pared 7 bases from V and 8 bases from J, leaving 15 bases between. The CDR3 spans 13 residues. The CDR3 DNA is TGTGCCAGCAAACGGGACATAGATGACATTCAGTACTTC. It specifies CASKRDIDDIQYF.

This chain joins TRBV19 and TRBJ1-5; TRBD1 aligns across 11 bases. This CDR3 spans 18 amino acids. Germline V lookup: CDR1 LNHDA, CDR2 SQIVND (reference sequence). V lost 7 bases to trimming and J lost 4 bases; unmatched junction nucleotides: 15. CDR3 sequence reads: CASIDRTGGAGRNQPQHF. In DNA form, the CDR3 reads TGTGCCAGTATAGATCGGACAGGGGGCGCGGGGAGGAATCAGCCCCAGCATTTT.

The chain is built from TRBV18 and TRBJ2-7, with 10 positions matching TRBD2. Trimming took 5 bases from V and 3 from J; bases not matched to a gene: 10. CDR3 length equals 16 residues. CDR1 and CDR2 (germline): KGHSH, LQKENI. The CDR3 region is CASSSYLAGGFYEQYF. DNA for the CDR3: TGTGCCAGCTCATCCTACTTAGCGGGGGGCTTCTACGAGCAGTACTTC.

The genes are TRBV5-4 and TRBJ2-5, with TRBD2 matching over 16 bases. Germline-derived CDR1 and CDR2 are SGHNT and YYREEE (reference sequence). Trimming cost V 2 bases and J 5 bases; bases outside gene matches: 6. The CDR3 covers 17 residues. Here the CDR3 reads CASSFGTSGGAGETQYF. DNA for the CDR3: TGTGCCAGCAGCTTCGGGACTAGCGGGGGGGCCGGGGAGACCCAGTACTTC.

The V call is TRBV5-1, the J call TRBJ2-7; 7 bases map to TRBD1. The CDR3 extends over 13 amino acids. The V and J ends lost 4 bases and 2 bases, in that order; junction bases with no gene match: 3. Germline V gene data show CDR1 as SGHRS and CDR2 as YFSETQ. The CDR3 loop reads CASSETGTYEQYF. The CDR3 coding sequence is TGCGCCAGCAGCGAGACAGGGACCTACGAGCAGTACTTC.

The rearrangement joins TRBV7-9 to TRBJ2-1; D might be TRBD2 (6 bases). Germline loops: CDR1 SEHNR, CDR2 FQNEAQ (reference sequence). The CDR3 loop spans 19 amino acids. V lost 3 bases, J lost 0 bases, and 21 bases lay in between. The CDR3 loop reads CASSFPGLPAHGSYNEQFF. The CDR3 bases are TGTGCCAGCAGCTTTCCGGGACTGCCTGCCCATGGCTCCTACAATGAGCAGTTCTTC. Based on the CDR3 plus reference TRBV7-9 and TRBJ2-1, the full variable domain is DTGVSQNPRHKITKRGQNVTFRCDPISEHNRLYWYRQTLGQGPEFLTYFQNEAQLEKSRLLSDRFSAERPKGSFSTLEIQRTEQGDSAMYLCASSFPGLPAHGSYNEQFFGPGTRLTVL.

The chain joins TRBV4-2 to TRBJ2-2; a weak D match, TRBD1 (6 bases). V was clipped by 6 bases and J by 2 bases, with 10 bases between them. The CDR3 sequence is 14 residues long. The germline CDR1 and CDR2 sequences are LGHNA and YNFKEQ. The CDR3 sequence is CASRLDRNTGELFF. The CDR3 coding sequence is TGTGCCAGCAGACTGGACAGAAACACCGGGGAGCTGTTTTTT.

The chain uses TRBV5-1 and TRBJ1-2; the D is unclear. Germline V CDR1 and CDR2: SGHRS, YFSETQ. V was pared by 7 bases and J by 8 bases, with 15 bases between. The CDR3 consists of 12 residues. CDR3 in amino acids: CASEEKAGGYTF. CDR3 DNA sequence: TGCGCCAGCGAGGAAAAAGCCGGAGGCTACACCTTC.